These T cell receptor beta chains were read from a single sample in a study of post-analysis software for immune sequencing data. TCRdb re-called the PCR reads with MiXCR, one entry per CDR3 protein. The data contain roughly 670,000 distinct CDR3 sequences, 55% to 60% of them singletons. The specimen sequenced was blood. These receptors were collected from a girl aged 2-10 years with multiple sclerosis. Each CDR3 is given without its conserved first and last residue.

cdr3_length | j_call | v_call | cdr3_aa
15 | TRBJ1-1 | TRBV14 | ASSQKGERTMNTEAF
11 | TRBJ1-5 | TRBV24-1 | ATSAYSNQPQH
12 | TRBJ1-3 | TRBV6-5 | ASRDRGSGNTIY
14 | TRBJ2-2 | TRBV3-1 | ASSQGASGATGELF
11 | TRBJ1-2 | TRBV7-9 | ASSLEANYGYT
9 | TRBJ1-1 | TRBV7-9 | ASSLEGIAF
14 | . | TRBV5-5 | ASSLRHLAGDYEQY
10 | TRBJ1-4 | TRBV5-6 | ASSSEQGKLF
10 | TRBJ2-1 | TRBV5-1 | ASGQGYNEQF
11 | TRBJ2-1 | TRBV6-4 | ASSEDTYNEQF
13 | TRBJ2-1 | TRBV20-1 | SATPTSGSYNEQF
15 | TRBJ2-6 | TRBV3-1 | ASSQDGGIAGANVLT
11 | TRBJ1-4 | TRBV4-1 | ASSQDPTVRLF
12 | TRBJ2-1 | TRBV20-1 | SAEPPGGRNEQF
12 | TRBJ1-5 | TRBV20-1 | SATRTGSGQPQH
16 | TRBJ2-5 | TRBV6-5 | ASSYRASGGARRETQY
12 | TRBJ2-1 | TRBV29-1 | SVEGAGSYNEQF
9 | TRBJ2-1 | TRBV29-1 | SATRANEQF
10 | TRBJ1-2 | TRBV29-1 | SVLRETYGYT
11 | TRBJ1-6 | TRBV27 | ASSFWTTSPLH
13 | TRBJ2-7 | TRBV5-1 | ASSLDQGTYYEQY